The 29 T cell receptor beta chains presented below share a single source sample, sequenced in a study of cytomegalovirus exposure and HLA in healthy donors. Using immunoSEQ multiplex PCR, the repertoire was profiled, and TCRdb retains in-frame clones only, with some absent. The repertoire has some 170,000 clones, roughly 95% of them found once; the top ten carry roughly 0.83%. The sample comprised PBMCs. All receptors come from a woman under 30 in good health and CMV-seronegative.

In its sample, this clone was seen once. The chain links TRBV25-1 to TRBJ2-7; 9 bases match TRBD1. V lost 2 bases and J lost 7; bases outside the gene matches: 9. Germline CDR1 is MGHDK and CDR2 is SYGVNS. The CDR3 totals 15 residues. The CDR3, as DNA: TGTGCCAGCAGTGAAGACAGGGGGAGGCTGGGGGAGCAGTACTTC. Amino acid sequence: CASSEDRGRLGEQYF.

This chain links TRBV2 with TRBJ1-2; TRBD1 matches 8 bases. Germline V gene sequence: CDR1 SNHLY, CDR2 FYNNEI. J was trimmed by 3 bases and V by 5 bases; bases with no gene match: 5. CDR3 size: 14 residues. Written as DNA, the CDR3 is TGTGCCAGCAGTCCGGACAGGGCTGACTATGGCTACACCTTC. Encoded protein: CASSPDRADYGYTF.

This chain uses TRBV9 with TRBJ2-1, with 12 bases matching TRBD2. The junction had 6 bases not matched to a gene; V was cut back by 0 bases and J by 2 bases. Per the germline V gene, CDR1 is SGDLS and CDR2 is YYNGEE. The CDR3 has 18 amino acids. The CDR3 DNA follows: TGTGCCAGCAGCGTAGCTGGACTAGCGGGGACCACCTACAATGAGCAGTTCTTC. It encodes CASSVAGLAGTTYNEQFF.

The chain has TRBV7-6 and TRBJ1-1; 12 positions match TRBD1. After removal of 1 base from V and 1 base from J, the junction contained 4 bases not matched to a gene. The V gene's germline CDR1 is SGHVS and CDR2 FNYEAQ. This CDR3 spans 17 amino acids. CDR3 in DNA: TGTGCCAGCAGCTTAGTCCCGGGACAGGGGGCGAACACTGAAGCTTTCTTT. This codes for CASSLVPGQGANTEAFF.

This chain links TRBV9 with TRBJ2-1; 7 bases are a match to TRBD2. This CDR3 region has 18 residues. V shed 0 bases and J 0 bases; nucleotides not matched to a gene: 9. Germline loops: CDR1 SGDLS, CDR2 YYNGEE. This CDR3 is CASSVGAGPSSSYNEQFF. Written as DNA, the CDR3 is TGTGCCAGCAGCGTAGGAGCGGGGCCTAGTAGCTCCTACAATGAGCAGTTCTTC.

The V gene is TRBV11-3, the J gene TRBJ2-1, with D perhaps TRBD2 (5 bases). This CDR3 region has 12 residues. Trimming left V 1 base short and J 9 bases short, with 7 bases between. Germline CDR1 and CDR2: SGHNT and YENEEA. CDR3 bases: TGTGCCAGCAGCTTAGGAGGGCGTGAGCAGTTCTTC. It yields the protein CASSLGGREQFF.

The chain uses TRBV18 and TRBJ1-1; possibly TRBD1 for D (5 bases). Between the trimmed V and J ends, which lost 3 bases and 3 bases, there was a span of 11 bases. Per germline, CDR1 KGHSH and CDR2 LQKENI. The CDR3 has 14 amino acids. CDR3 loop: CASSPLAGDTEAFF. The DNA of the CDR3 is TGTGCCAGCTCACCCCTCGCGGGGGACACTGAAGCTTTCTTT.

In regard to this clone: The sample carries other DNA sequences with the same CDR3. The chain links TRBV6-5 to TRBJ2-7; TRBD2 matches 10 bases. After removal of 6 bases from V and 0 bases from J, the junction contained 2 bases not matched to a gene. This CDR3 spans 14 amino acids. Germline assignment: CDR1 MNHEY and CDR2 SVGAGI. As DNA, the CDR3 is TGTGCCAGCAGCTTAGCGGGGGGCTCCTACGAGCAGTACTTC. Translated, it gives CASSLAGGSYEQYF.

V is TRBV14 and J is TRBJ1-1; maybe TRBD1 (6 bases). Germline CDR1 and CDR2: SGHDN and FVKESK. This CDR3 is built from 15 residues. V lost 6 bases, J lost 1 base, and 15 bases lay in between. The CDR3 sequence: CASRSNRVRNTEAFF. CDR3 DNA sequence: TGTGCCAGCAGATCGAACAGGGTGAGGAACACTGAAGCTTTCTTT.

A single count supports this clone. V usage is TRBV4-2 and J usage is TRBJ2-1; D may be TRBD2 (6 bases). The CDR3 contains 17 residues. Germline lookup yields CDR1 LGHNA and CDR2 YNFKEQ. The germline V and J ends were trimmed by 1 base and 3 bases, with 16 bases remaining between them. The CDR3 DNA sequence: TGTGCCAGCAGCCAAGTCTCGGTAGCGGATTACTACAATGAGCAGTTCTTC. Amino acids: CASSQVSVADYYNEQFF.

The chain uses TRBV5-1 and TRBJ2-1, with D possibly being TRBD1 (6 bases). The germline gives CDR1 SGHRS, CDR2 YFSETQ. Trimming removed 1 base from V and 6 bases from J, with 17 bases in between. CDR3 length equals 16 residues. CDR3 coding DNA: TGCGCCAGCAGCTTGCTTCCTGGGGGCGCGGGCAATGAGCAGTTCTTC. As protein: CASSLLPGGAGNEQFF.

The chain uses TRBV30 and TRBJ1-5; 10 bases line up with TRBD1. The junction had 4 bases not matched to a gene; V was cut back by 3 bases and J by 2 bases. The germline gives CDR1 GTSNPN, CDR2 SVGIG (reference sequence). This CDR3 spans 15 amino acids. CDR3 in amino acids: CAWREGTGGNQPQHF. The CDR3 DNA reads TGTGCCTGGAGGGAAGGGACAGGGGGCAATCAGCCCCAGCATTTT.

This chain connects TRBV30 to TRBJ1-1; D is unresolved. Germline lookup yields CDR1 GTSNPN and CDR2 SVGIG (reference sequence). This CDR3 has 13 amino acids. The V and J ends lost 3 bases and 1 base respectively, with 9 bases between them. CDR3 residues: CAWRVTANTEAFF. CDR3 bases: TGTGCCTGGAGGGTGACTGCGAACACTGAAGCTTTCTTT.

This rearrangement joins TRBV6-6 to TRBJ2-1; 8 nucleotides match TRBD1. CDR1 and CDR2 from the germline V gene are MNHNY and SVGAGI (reference sequence). CDR3 size: 14 residues. After removal of 7 bases from V and 1 base from J, the junction contained 3 bases not matched to a gene. This CDR3 is CASIGTGSYNEQFF. In DNA form, the CDR3 reads TGTGCCAGCATTGGGACAGGTTCCTACAATGAGCAGTTCTTC.

The chain couples TRBV19 to TRBJ2-7; 9 positions match TRBD2. Germline V gene data show CDR1 as LNHDA and CDR2 as SQIVND (reference sequence). Losses at the gene ends were 1 base for V and 6 bases for J; bases not matched to a gene: 7. The CDR3 is 15 amino acids. The CDR3 protein is CASSIGASGAFEQYF. The CDR3 bases are TGTGCCAGTAGTATAGGGGCTAGCGGGGCTTTCGAGCAGTACTTC.

The chain has TRBV10-3 and TRBJ2-3; D call uncertain. This CDR3 contains 15 residues. V lost 4 bases, J lost 3 bases, and 14 bases lay in between. CDR1 is ENHRY, CDR2 SYGVKD, per germline. The CDR3 loop is CAISVTTAPTDTQYF. The CDR3 region has the DNA TGTGCCATCAGTGTTACTACCGCTCCTACAGATACGCAGTATTTT.

The chain recombines TRBV18 with TRBJ2-5; 9 bases line up with TRBD2. The CDR3 runs to 15 residues. The germline CDR1 and CDR2 sequences are KGHSH and LQKENI. With 8 bases clipped from V and 0 bases from J, the junction kept 7 bases outside the gene matches. The CDR3 DNA is TGTGCCAGCCAATTGACTAGCGGCAACCAAGAGACCCAGTACTTC. Translated: CASQLTSGNQETQYF. The full variable domain, completed using reference TRBV18 and TRBJ2-5, is NAGVMQNPRHLVRRRGQEARLRCSPMKGHSHVYWYRQLPEEGLKFMVYLQKENIIDESGMPKERFSAEFPKEGPSILRIQQVVRGDSAAYFCASQLTSGNQETQYFGPGTRLLVL.

This clone is a singleton in its sample. The genes are TRBV6-1 and TRBJ2-2; D is unresolved. V was pared by 1 base and J by 2 bases, with 14 bases between. Per germline, CDR1 MNHNS and CDR2 SASEGT. The CDR3 sequence is 17 residues long. CDR3 bases: TGTGCCAGCAGTGAAGATGCGGTGCTTCTAAACACCGGGGAGCTGTTTTTT. Amino acid sequence: CASSEDAVLLNTGELFF.

The V gene is TRBV6-5, the J gene TRBJ1-3; D is possibly TRBD1 (6 bases). This CDR3 spans 16 amino acids. V was pared by 4 bases and J by 0 bases, with 13 bases between. Germline assignment: CDR1 MNHEY and CDR2 SVGAGI. This chain's CDR3 is CASSSQGQLSGNTIYF. CDR3 sequence (DNA): TGTGCCAGCAGTTCCCAAGGACAGCTCTCTGGAAACACCATATATTTT.

The gene calls are TRBV11-2 and TRBJ1-2; 12 bases fit TRBD1. Germline assignment: CDR1 SGHAT and CDR2 FQNNGV. CDR3 length: 17 amino acids. V dropped 1 base and J dropped 2; count of bases not matched to a gene: 5. The DNA of the CDR3 is TGTGCCAGCAGCTTAGGGCCCGGGACAGGGGGCAACTATGGCTACACCTTC. Its protein is CASSLGPGTGGNYGYTF.

The chain combines TRBV7-2 with TRBJ2-7; TRBD1 matches at 9 bases. CDR1 is SGHTA, CDR2 FQGNSA, per germline. The trim removed 4 bases at V and 6 bases at J, leaving 13 bases unmatched. This CDR3 has 16 residues. CDR3 sequence: CASSWDQAGTGSEQYF. CDR3 DNA: TGTGCCAGCAGCTGGGACCAGGCCGGGACAGGGTCCGAGCAGTACTTC.

This clone was detected only once. The rearrangement uses TRBV4-2 and TRBJ1-1; D is unresolved. V lost 0 bases and J lost 5, with 10 bases in between. The CDR3 spans 14 residues. Germline CDR1 and CDR2: LGHNA and YNFKEQ. The CDR3 protein is CASSQDRVQTEAFF. CDR3 coding DNA: TGTGCCAGCAGCCAAGATCGGGTCCAGACTGAAGCTTTCTTT.

V and J are TRBV7-2 and TRBJ2-5; 9 bases align to TRBD2. After removal of 3 bases from V and 5 bases from J, the junction contained 4 bases not matched to a gene. CDR3 length: 14 residues. Germline V gene data show CDR1 as SGHTA and CDR2 as FQGNSA. CDR3 sequence (DNA): TGTGCCAGCAGCTTTAAGGCGGGGGGGGAGACCCAGTACTTC. Translating it yields CASSFKAGGETQYF.

The chain joins TRBV6-1 to TRBJ2-7; D unclear. Germline CDR1 reads MNHNS; CDR2 reads SASEGT. Trimming took 0 bases from V and 6 from J, leaving 3 bases between them. This CDR3 region has 11 residues. CDR3 region: CASSEASEQYF. In nucleotides, the CDR3 is TGTGCCAGCAGTGAAGCCAGCGAGCAGTACTTC.

The chain employs TRBV27 and TRBJ2-3; 10 nucleotides agree with TRBD2. Per the germline V gene, CDR1 is MNHEY and CDR2 is SMNVEV (reference sequence). This CDR3 region has 18 residues. Trimming cost V 5 bases and J 0 bases; bases outside gene matches: 11. Here the CDR3 DNA reads TGTGCCAGCAGTCCCTTTATAGCGGGGGGTCGAAGCACAGATACGCAGTATTTT. This encodes CASSPFIAGGRSTDTQYF.

V usage is TRBV15 and J usage is TRBJ2-7, with 7 bases identical to TRBD1. This CDR3 has 15 residues. CDR1 is LNHNV and CDR2 is YYDKDF in the germline V gene (reference sequence). The junction had 5 bases not matched to a gene; V was cut back by 0 bases and J by 3 bases. CDR3 sequence: CATSRDPGQRYEQYF. The CDR3 DNA sequence: TGTGCCACCAGCAGAGACCCGGGACAGCGCTACGAGCAGTACTTC.

The rearrangement uses TRBV4-1 and TRBJ1-2; 8 bases match TRBD1. CDR3 length: 16 amino acids. With 0 bases clipped from V and 4 bases from J, the junction kept 7 bases outside the gene matches. In germline, CDR1 is MGHRA, CDR2 YSYEKL. The chain's CDR3 is CASSQDLRGQVYGYTF. DNA for the CDR3: TGCGCCAGCAGCCAAGATCTCAGGGGGCAGGTCTATGGCTACACCTTC.

The chain links TRBV6-6 to TRBJ2-7; D is ambiguous. The V gene's germline CDR1 is MNHNY and CDR2 SVGAGI (reference sequence). V dropped 2 bases and J dropped 7 bases, with 18 bases sitting between them. CDR3 length equals 15 residues. The CDR3 DNA follows: TGTGCCAGCAGTTACCTAAGCCTAACGGGTGAGGAGCAGTACTTC. Translated: CASSYLSLTGEEQYF.

This chain links TRBV27 with TRBJ2-1; D gene ambiguous. This CDR3 has 16 amino acids. Germline lookup yields CDR1 MNHEY and CDR2 SMNVEV (reference sequence). Trimming removed 2 bases at V and 3 bases at J, with 14 bases between. Here the CDR3 reads CASSLSPAGRYNEQFF. The CDR3 nucleotides read TGTGCCAGCAGTTTAAGCCCGGCAGGCCGCTACAATGAGCAGTTCTTC.